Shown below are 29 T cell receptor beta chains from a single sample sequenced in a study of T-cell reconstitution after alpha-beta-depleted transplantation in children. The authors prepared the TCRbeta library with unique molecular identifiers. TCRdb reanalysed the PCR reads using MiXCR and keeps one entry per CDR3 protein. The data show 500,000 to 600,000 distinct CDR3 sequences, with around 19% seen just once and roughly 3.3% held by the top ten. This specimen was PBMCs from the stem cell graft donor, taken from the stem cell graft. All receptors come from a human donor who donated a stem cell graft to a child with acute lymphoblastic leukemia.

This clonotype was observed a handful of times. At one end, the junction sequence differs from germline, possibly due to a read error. CDR3 residues: CASSLKASGSTNTQYF. The CDR3 region has the DNA TGCGCCAGCAGCTTGAAGGCTAGCGGGAGCACAAATACGCAGTATTTT. The chain uses TRBV5-1 and TRBJ2-3; 10 bases align to TRBD2. Germline values: CDR1 SGHRS, CDR2 YFSETQ. The CDR3 spans 16 residues.

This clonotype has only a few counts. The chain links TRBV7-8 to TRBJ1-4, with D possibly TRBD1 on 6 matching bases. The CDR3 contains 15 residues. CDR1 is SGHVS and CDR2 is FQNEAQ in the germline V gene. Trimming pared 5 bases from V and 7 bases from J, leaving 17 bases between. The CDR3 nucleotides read TGTGCCAGCAGCCAAGGCAGGGGCGGGGGTGAAAAACTGTTTTTT. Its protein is CASSQGRGGGEKLFF.

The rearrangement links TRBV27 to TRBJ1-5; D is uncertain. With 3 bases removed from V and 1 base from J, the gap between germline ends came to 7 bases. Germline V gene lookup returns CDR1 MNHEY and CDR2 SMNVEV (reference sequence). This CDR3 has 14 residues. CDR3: CASSLGRSNQPQHF. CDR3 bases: TGTGCCAGCAGTTTGGGGAGGAGCAATCAGCCCCAGCATTTT.

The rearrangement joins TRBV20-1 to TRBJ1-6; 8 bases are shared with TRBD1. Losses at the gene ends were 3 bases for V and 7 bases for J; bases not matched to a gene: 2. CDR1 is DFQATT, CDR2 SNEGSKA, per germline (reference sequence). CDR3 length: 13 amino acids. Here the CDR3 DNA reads TGCAGTGCTAGGGACAGGGTAAATTCACCCCTCCACTTT. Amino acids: CSARDRVNSPLHF.

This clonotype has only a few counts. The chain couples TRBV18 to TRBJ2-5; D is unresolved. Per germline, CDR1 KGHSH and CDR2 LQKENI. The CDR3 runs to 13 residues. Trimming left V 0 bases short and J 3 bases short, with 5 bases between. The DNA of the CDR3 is TGTGCCAGCTCACCACCATCCAAAGAGACCCAGTACTTC. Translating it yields CASSPPSKETQYF.

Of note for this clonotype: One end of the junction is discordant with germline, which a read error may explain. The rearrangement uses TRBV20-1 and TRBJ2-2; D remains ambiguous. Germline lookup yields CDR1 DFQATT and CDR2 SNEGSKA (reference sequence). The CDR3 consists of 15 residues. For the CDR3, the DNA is TGCTGTGCTAGTGTGGAAAACGCGAACACCGGGGAGCTGTTTTTT. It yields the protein CCASVENANTGELFF.

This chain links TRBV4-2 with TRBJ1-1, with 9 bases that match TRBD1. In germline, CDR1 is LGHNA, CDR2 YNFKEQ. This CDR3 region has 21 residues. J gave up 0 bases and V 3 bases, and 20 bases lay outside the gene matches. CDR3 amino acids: CASSHLGTGLSVVGVNTEAFF. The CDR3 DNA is TGTGCCAGCAGCCACCTCGGGACAGGGCTTTCGGTCGTCGGGGTGAACACTGAAGCTTTCTTT.

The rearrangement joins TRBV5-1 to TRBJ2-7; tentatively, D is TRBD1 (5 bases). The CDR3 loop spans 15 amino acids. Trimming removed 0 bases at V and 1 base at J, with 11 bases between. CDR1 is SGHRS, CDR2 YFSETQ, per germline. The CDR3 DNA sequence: TGCGCCAGCAGCTTGGAGGGGTATACTTCCTACGAGCAGTACTTC. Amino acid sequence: CASSLEGYTSYEQYF.

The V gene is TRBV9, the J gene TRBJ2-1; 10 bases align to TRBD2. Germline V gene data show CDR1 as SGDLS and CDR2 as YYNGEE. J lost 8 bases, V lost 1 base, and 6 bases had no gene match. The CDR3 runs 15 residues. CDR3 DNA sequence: TGTGCCAGCAGCGTATCCAGCGGGAGGGCCTATGAGCAGTTCTTC. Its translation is CASSVSSGRAYEQFF.

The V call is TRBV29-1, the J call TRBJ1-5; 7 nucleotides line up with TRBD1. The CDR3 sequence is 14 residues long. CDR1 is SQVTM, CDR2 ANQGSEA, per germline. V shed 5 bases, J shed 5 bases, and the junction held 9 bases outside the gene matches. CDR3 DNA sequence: TGCAGCGTTTCCGCTACAGGGGCGGATCAGCCCCAGCATTTT. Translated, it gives CSVSATGADQPQHF.

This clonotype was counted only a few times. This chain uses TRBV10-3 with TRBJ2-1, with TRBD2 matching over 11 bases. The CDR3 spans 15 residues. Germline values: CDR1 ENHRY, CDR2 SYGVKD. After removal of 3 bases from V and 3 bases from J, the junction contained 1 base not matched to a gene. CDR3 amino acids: CAISDGTSGYNEQFF. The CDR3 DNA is TGTGCCATCAGTGACGGGACTAGCGGCTACAATGAGCAGTTCTTC.

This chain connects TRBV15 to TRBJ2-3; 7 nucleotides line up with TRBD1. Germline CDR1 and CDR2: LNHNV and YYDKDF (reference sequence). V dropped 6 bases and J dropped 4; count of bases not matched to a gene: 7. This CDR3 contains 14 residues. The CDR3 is CATRPDRDADTQYF. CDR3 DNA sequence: TGTGCCACCAGACCCGACAGGGACGCAGATACGCAGTATTTT.

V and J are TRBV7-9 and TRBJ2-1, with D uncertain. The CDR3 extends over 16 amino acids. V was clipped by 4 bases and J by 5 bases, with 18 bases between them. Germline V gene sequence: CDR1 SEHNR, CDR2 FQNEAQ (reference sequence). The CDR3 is CASSSPSPTSDNEQFF. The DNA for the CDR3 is TGTGCCAGCAGCTCCCCCTCCCCAACCTCGGACAATGAGCAGTTCTTC. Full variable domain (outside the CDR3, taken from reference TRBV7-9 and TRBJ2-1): DTGVSQNPRHKITKRGQNVTFRCDPISEHNRLYWYRQTLGQGPEFLTYFQNEAQLEKSRLLSDRFSAERPKGSFSTLEIQRTEQGDSAMYLCASSSPSPTSDNEQFFGPGTRLTVL.

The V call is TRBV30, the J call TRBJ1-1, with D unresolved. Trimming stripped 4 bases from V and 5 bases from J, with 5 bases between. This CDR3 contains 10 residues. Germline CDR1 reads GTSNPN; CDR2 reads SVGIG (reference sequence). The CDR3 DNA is TGTGCCTGGACGGGTACTGAAGCTTTCTTT. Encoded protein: CAWTGTEAFF.

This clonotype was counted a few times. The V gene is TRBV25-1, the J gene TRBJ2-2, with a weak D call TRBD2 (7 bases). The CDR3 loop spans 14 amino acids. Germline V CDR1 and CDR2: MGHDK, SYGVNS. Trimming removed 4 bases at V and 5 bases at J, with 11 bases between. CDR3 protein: CASSGGGETGELFF. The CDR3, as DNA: TGTGCCAGCAGTGGAGGGGGGGAGACCGGGGAGCTGTTTTTT.

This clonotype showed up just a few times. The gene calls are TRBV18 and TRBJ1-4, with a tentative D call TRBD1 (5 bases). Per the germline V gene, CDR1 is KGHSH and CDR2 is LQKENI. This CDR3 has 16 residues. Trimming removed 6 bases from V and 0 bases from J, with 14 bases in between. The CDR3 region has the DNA TGTGCCAGCTCGGGGCGACAGCCGACAACTAATGAAAAACTGTTTTTT. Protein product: CASSGRQPTTNEKLFF.

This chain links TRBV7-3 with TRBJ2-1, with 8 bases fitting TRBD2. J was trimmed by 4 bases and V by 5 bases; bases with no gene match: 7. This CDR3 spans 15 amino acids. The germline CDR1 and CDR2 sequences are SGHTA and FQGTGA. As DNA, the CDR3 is TGTGCCAGCAGCGAACTAGCGGACCCTTACAATGAGCAGTTCTTC. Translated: CASSELADPYNEQFF.

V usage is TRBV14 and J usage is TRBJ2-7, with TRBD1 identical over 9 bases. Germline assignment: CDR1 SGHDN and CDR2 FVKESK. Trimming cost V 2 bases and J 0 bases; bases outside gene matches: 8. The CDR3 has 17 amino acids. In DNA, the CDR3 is TGTGCCAGCAGCCAATCCCCCGGGACAGGGACCTCCTACGAGCAGTACTTC. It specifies CASSQSPGTGTSYEQYF.

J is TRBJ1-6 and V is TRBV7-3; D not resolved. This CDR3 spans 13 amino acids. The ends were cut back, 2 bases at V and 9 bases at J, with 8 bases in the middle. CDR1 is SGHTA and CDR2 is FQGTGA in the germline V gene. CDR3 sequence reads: CASSLAGGSPLHF. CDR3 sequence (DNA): TGTGCCAGCAGCTTAGCCGGAGGTTCACCCCTCCACTTT.

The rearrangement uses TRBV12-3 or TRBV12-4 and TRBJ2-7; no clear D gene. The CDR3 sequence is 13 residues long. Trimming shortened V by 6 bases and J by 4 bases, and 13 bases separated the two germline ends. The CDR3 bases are TGTGCCAGCAGCTTGAACGAGAATTACGAGCAGTACTTC. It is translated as CASSLNENYEQYF.

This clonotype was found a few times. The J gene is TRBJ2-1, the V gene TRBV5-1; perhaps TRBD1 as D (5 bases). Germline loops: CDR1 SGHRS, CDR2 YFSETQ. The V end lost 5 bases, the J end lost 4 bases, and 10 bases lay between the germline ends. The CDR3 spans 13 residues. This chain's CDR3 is CASSPDMYNEQFF. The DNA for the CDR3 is TGCGCCAGCAGTCCGGACATGTACAATGAGCAGTTCTTC.

The CDR3 DNA reads TGTGCCAGCAGCTCGTCCGGGACAGAAATGAACACTGAAGCTTTCTTT. Translation: CASSSSGTEMNTEAFF. The rearrangement links TRBV7-9 to TRBJ1-1, with 7 bases matching TRBD1. V was clipped by 4 bases and J by 0 bases; unmatched bases: 8. CDR3 length: 16 residues. Germline values: CDR1 SEHNR, CDR2 FQNEAQ (reference sequence).

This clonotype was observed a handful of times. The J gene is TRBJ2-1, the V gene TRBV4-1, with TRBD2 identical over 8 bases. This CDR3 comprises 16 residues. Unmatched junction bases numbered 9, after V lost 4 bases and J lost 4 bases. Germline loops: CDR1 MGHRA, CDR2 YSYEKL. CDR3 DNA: TGCGCCAGCAGCCGACTCGGACTAGCAAGGTACAATGAGCAGTTCTTC. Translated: CASSRLGLARYNEQFF.

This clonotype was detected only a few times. The CDR3 loop is CSAPTGSSGANVLTF. CDR3 sequence (DNA): TGCAGTGCTCCTACGGGTAGCTCTGGGGCCAACGTCCTGACTTTC. V gene TRBV20-1 combines with J gene TRBJ2-6; D is unresolved. This CDR3 comprises 15 residues. From germline, CDR1 is DFQATT and CDR2 SNEGSKA (reference sequence). V lost 5 bases and J lost 0, with 11 bases in between.

CDR3 region: CASSLGLITEAFF. In DNA form, the CDR3 reads TGTGCCAGCAGTCTCGGACTGATCACTGAAGCTTTCTTT. This rearrangement joins TRBV12-3 or TRBV12-4 to TRBJ1-1, with D unresolved. V lost 5 bases, J lost 4 bases, and 11 bases lay in between. The CDR3 loop spans 13 amino acids.

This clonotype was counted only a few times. CDR3 DNA sequence: TGTGCCAGCACCCACCAGGGCCGGAACACTGAAGCTTTCTTT. It codes for CASTHQGRNTEAFF. The V gene is TRBV3-1, the J gene TRBJ1-1, with a tentative D call TRBD1 (5 bases). V dropped 7 bases and J dropped 1 base, with 13 bases sitting between them. The CDR3 is 14 amino acids. The germline CDR1 and CDR2 sequences are LGHDT and YNNKEL (reference sequence).

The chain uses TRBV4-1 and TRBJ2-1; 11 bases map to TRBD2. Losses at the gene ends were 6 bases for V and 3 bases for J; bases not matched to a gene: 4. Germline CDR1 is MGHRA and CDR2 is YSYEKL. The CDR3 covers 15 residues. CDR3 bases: TGCGCCAGCAGGGGCGGGACTAGCGGCTACAATGAGCAGTTCTTC. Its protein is CASRGGTSGYNEQFF.

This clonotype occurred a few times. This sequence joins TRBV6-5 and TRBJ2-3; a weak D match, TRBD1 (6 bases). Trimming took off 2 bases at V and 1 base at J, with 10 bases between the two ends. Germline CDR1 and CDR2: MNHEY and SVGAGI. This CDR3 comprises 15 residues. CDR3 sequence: CASSYTTGGTDTQYF. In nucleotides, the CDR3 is TGTGCCAGCAGTTACACGACAGGTGGCACAGATACGCAGTATTTT.

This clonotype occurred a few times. The CDR3 loop reads CASSIGDRKFFQNSPLHF. The CDR3 DNA sequence: TGTGCCAGCAGCATCGGGGACAGAAAATTCTTTCAAAATTCACCCCTCCACTTT. The V call is TRBV5-6, the J call TRBJ1-6; 7 nucleotides align to TRBD1. CDR1 and CDR2 from the germline V gene are SGHDT and YYEEEE. V dropped 4 bases and J dropped 7; count of bases not matched to a gene: 17. This CDR3 region has 18 residues. The full variable domain, in which reference TRBV5-6 and TRBJ1-6 provide the parts outside the CDR3, is DAGVTQSPTHLIKTRGQQVTLRCSPKSGHDTVSWYQQALGQGPQFIFQYYEEEERQRGNFPDRFSGHQFPNYSSELNVNALLLGDSALYLCASSIGDRKFFQNSPLHFGNGTRLTVT.